Reported below is one T cell receptor beta chain. The V gene's germline CDR1 is SNHLY and CDR2 FYNNEI. There are 15 residues in the CDR3. V lost 3 bases, J lost 6 bases, and 14 bases lay in between. Clones were read by immunoSEQ multiplex PCR, and TCRdb kept only the in-frame ones, dropping some. The table lists a few hundred thousand clones, 75% to 95% of them singletons, with 6% to 7% in the top ten. This entry belongs to a study of blood T cell repertoires in COVID-19. Study summary: The United States, Italy and Spain were the sources of the acute and convalescent COVID-19 samples. PBMCs, B-cell-depleted T cells, or T cells provided the cDNA or gDNA that made up the material.

Patients at the Seattle site were enrolled during active infection and followed longitudinally. The chain combines TRBV2 with TRBJ2-2; the D gene is possibly TRBD2 (6 bases). The clonotype was recovered from a woman in her 30s with COVID-19, enrolled during active disease. Sequences were obtained from peripheral blood. The CDR3 region is CASSDSGRGAGELFF. The CDR3 nucleotides are TGTGCCAGCAGTGATTCAGGACGCGGGGCCGGGGAGCTGTTTTTT.